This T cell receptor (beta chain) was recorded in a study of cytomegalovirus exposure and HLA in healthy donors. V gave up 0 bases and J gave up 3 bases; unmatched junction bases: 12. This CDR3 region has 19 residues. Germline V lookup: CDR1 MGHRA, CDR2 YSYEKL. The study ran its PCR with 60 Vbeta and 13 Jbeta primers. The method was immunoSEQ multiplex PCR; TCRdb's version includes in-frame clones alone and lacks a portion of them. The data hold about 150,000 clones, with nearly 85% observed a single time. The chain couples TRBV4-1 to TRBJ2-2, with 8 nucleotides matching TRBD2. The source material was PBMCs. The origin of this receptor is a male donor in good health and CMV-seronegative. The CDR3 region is CASSQESQRGRTHTGELFF. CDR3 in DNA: TGCGCCAGCAGCCAAGAATCGCAGCGGGGGCGTACTCACACCGGGGAGCTGTTTTTT.